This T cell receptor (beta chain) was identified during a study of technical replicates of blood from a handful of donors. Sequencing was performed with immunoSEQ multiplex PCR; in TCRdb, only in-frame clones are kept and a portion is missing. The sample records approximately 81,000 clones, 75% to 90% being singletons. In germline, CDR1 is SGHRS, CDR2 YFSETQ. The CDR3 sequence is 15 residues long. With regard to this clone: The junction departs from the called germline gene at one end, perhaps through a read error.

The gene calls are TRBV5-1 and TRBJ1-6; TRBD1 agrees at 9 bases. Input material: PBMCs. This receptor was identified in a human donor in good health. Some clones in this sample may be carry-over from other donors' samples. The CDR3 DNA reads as TGCGCCAGCAGATTGGCCGGACAGGGGAATTCACCCCTCCACTTT. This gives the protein CASRLAGQGNSPLHF.